This entry lists 14 T cell receptor beta chains sequenced from one sample in a study of cytotoxic CD8 clonotypes in ibrutinib-treated CLL. Method: immunoSEQ multiplex PCR; TCRdb's copy keeps in-frame clones and lacks some. Here the sample spans fewer than 400,000 clones, over 60% being singletons. The sequences come from PBMCs, collected after 36 months of ibrutinib treatment. The receptors derive from a human donor with chronic lymphocytic leukemia.

This rearrangement joins TRBV9 to TRBJ2-3, with TRBD2 identical over 10 bases. V was pared by 0 bases and J by 5 bases, with 9 bases of the junction left unmatched. The CDR3 has 17 amino acids. Looked up from germline, CDR1 is SGDLS and CDR2 is YYNGEE. CDR3 coding DNA: TGTGCCAGCAGCGTAGCTGCCAGCGGGAGGGCAGGAGATACGCAGTATTTT. It is translated as CASSVAASGRAGDTQYF.

The V call is TRBV28, the J call TRBJ2-7, with TRBD1 as a possible D gene (6 bases). The V end lost 5 bases, the J end lost 6 bases, and 11 bases lay between the germline ends. This CDR3 contains 12 residues. CDR1 is MDHEN and CDR2 is SYDVKM in the germline V gene. CDR3: CASSTNRVEQYF. The CDR3 DNA is TGTGCCAGCAGTACCAACAGGGTCGAGCAGTACTTC.

In DNA form, the CDR3 reads TGCGCCAGCAGCCAGTCGGGACTAGCGGCGTACGAGCAGTACTTC. Its protein product is CASSQSGLAAYEQYF. This chain uses TRBV4-1 with TRBJ2-7, with 11 bases identical to TRBD2. Germline assignment: CDR1 MGHRA and CDR2 YSYEKL. This CDR3 contains 15 residues. V shed 3 bases and J 4 bases; nucleotides not matched to a gene: 5.

The chain combines TRBV2 with TRBJ1-5, with a possible D match to TRBD1 (5 bases). Germline V gene lookup returns CDR1 SNHLY and CDR2 FYNNEI. Trimming took 8 bases from V and 15 from J, leaving 20 bases between them. The CDR3 is made up of 12 amino acids. In DNA form, the CDR3 reads TGTGCCAGCGCGTCCGGGGGATGGAGTCGGCATTTT. Protein product: CASASGGWSRHF. Together with reference TRBV2 and TRBJ1-5, the CDR3 gives the full variable domain: EPEVTQTPSHQVTQMGQEVILRCVPISNHLYFYWYRQILGQKVEFLVSFYNNEISEKSEIFDDQFSVERPDGSNFTLKIRSTKLEDSAMYFCASASGGWSRHFGDGTRLSIL.

This clone appeared a single time. The chain links TRBV28 to TRBJ2-7, with D perhaps assigned TRBD1 or TRBD2 (5 bases each). The CDR3 spans 14 residues. The germline gives CDR1 MDHEN, CDR2 SYDVKM. V lost 5 bases and J lost 0, with 11 bases in between. Here the CDR3 DNA reads TGTGCCAGCAGTCCCTTCGGGACCTCCTACGAGCAGTACTTC. Translated, it gives CASSPFGTSYEQYF.

This clone was counted a few times. The chain uses TRBV18 and TRBJ2-3, with TRBD2 as a possible D gene (5 bases). Germline-derived CDR1 and CDR2 are KGHSH and LQKENI. V was trimmed by 6 bases and J by 0 bases, leaving 13 bases between them. The CDR3 runs 15 residues. The CDR3 DNA reads as TGTGCCAGCTCCCACGGGTCGGGGAGCACAGATACGCAGTATTTT. Translating it yields CASSHGSGSTDTQYF.

The chain has TRBV2 and TRBJ1-1; D call uncertain. V lost 7 bases to trimming and J lost 5 bases, with 8 bases between them. This CDR3 has 11 residues. CDR1 SNHLY and CDR2 FYNNEI come from the germline V gene. CDR3 sequence (DNA): TGTGCCAGCATAGGGAGGACTGAAGCTTTCTTT. Translation gives CASIGRTEAFF.

This rearrangement joins TRBV29-1 to TRBJ2-7, with 7 positions matching TRBD1. The CDR3 has 14 residues. V lost 6 bases, J lost 2 bases, and 10 bases stayed unmatched. Germline CDR1 is SQVTM and CDR2 is ANQGSEA. The CDR3 spells CSVPDDRVPYEQYF. Here the CDR3 DNA reads TGCAGCGTCCCGGACGACAGGGTCCCCTACGAGCAGTACTTC.

The V and J genes are TRBV28 and TRBJ2-6; no clear D gene. The CDR3 extends over 14 amino acids. Germline V lookup: CDR1 MDHEN, CDR2 SYDVKM. V lost 6 bases and J 2 bases, leaving 8 bases between the germline ends. CDR3 DNA: TGTGCCAGCAGCGAGGACCCTGGGGCCAACGTCCTGACTTTC. Encoded protein: CASSEDPGANVLTF.

The chain has TRBV4-3 and TRBJ2-2; 7 bases line up with TRBD2. The CDR3 is 16 amino acids. Unmatched junction bases numbered 10, after V lost 3 bases and J lost 6 bases. Germline V gives CDR1 LGHNA, CDR2 YSLEER. CDR3 bases: TGCGCCAGCAGCCAGAAAGCGGGAATCCCCGCCGGGGAGCTGTTTTTT. It codes for CASSQKAGIPAGELFF.

The gene calls are TRBV29-1 and TRBJ2-7; no clear D. The CDR3 spans 12 residues. Per the germline V gene, CDR1 is SQVTM and CDR2 is ANQGSEA. V gave up 6 bases and J gave up 3 bases, with 12 bases separating them. Written as DNA, the CDR3 is TGCAGCGTCCAGGCAGACCTCTACGAGCAGTACTTC. It translates to CSVQADLYEQYF.

The V gene is TRBV5-6, the J gene TRBJ2-5; D is undetermined. The CDR3 is 12 amino acids. Trimming stripped 2 bases from V and 6 bases from J, with 8 bases between. Germline V CDR1 and CDR2: SGHDT, YYEEEE. CDR3 coding DNA: TGTGCCAGCAGCTTCCCTACCAAGACCCAGTACTTC. Translating gives CASSFPTKTQYF.

This chain links TRBV29-1 with TRBJ2-1; D might be TRBD2 (5 bases). The germline CDR1 and CDR2 sequences are SQVTM and ANQGSEA. Between the trimmed V and J ends, which lost 1 base and 3 bases, there was a span of 16 bases. The CDR3 has 16 amino acids. CDR3 bases: TGCAGCGTTGAAGGGAGGCACCTACTCAACTACAATGAGCAGTTCTTC. Amino acid sequence: CSVEGRHLLNYNEQFF.

This chain links TRBV27 with TRBJ1-1; D is unresolved. This CDR3 has 14 residues. The germline V gene has CDR1 MNHEY and CDR2 SMNVEV (reference sequence). V was pared by 5 bases and J by 7 bases, with 17 bases between. The CDR3 DNA sequence: TGTGCCAGCAGTCAAAATCGGGTGGGCCGTGAAGCTTTCTTT. It specifies CASSQNRVGREAFF.